This is a list of T cell receptor beta chains from one sample in a study of OX40 agonist ivuxolimab in advanced cancers. Using immunoSEQ multiplex PCR, the repertoire was profiled, and TCRdb retains in-frame clones only, with some absent. The data show around 46,000 clones, approximately 77% seen once. Sequenced material: CD4+ or CD8+ T cells sorted from blood, taken in a trial of the OX40 agonist ivuxolimab. Source of these receptors: an adult with an advanced solid tumor such as melanoma, head and neck, liver or kidney cancer. Each CDR3 is given with its conserved first and last residue. A D gene is named only where the DNA matches it firmly. A row's size may be missing; if present it is once, few, many or a size class.

J	size	V	D	length	DNA	CDR3
TRBJ2-5	once	TRBV6-1	-	12	TGTGCCAGCAGTGCTATTGGGGAGACCCAGTACTTC	CASSAIGETQYF
TRBJ2-7	-	TRBV2	TRBD1	14	TGTGCCAGCAGTGTAGGGACAGGGCTATACGAGCAGTACTTC	CASSVGTGLYEQYF
TRBJ2-1	-	TRBV5-1	-	14	TGCGCCAGCAGCTTGGAGGGAGGCTACAATGAGCAGTTCTTC	CASSLEGGYNEQFF
TRBJ2-1	-	TRBV18	TRBD2	17	TGTGCCAGCTCACATCCGGGACTAGCGGGTCCACTTGGTGAGCAGTTCTTC	CASSHPGLAGPLGEQFF
TRBJ1-4	-	TRBV6-1	TRBD1	15	TGTGCCAGCAGTGAAGTGGACAGGGGGAGGGAAAAACTGTTTTTT	CASSEVDRGREKLFF
TRBJ1-2	-	TRBV2	TRBD1	14	TGTGCCAGCAGCGTCGGGACAGGGGCATATGGCTACACCTTC	CASSVGTGAYGYTF
TRBJ2-7	-	TRBV11-2	-	15	TGTGCCAGCAGCTCGGCTTGGAGCGAGGGGTGGGAGCAGTACTTC	CASSSAWSEGWEQYF
TRBJ1-5	-	TRBV25-1	-	13	TGTGCCAGCAGTGATCGCGGCAATCAGCCCCAGCATTTT	CASSDRGNQPQHF
TRBJ1-4	-	TRBV4-1	-	16	TGCGCCAGCAGCCAAGATGGCCGGGGGGGGTACGAAAAACTGTTTTTT	CASSQDGRGGYEKLFF
TRBJ2-2	-	TRBV15	-	14	TGTGCCACCAGCAGCCACGGAGGGACCGGGGAGCTGTTTTTT	CATSSHGGTGELFF
TRBJ1-6	-	TRBV7-9	-	14	TGTGCCAGCAGCTTAGGGGGGGATAATTCACCCCTCCACTTT	CASSLGGDNSPLHF
TRBJ1-1	few	TRBV18	-	13	TGTGCCAGCTTCACCGGGGGGAATACTGAAGCTTTCTTT	CASFTGGNTEAFF
TRBJ2-1	-	TRBV27	TRBD2	19	TGTGCCAGCAGAGGGGGACTAGCGGGAGAACTTACCTCCTACAATGAGCAGTTCTTC	CASRGGLAGELTSYNEQFF
TRBJ2-7	-	TRBV18	-	14	TGTGCCAGCTCACCAGGGACCGGATCTTACGAGCAGTACTTC	CASSPGTGSYEQYF
TRBJ1-5	-	TRBV19	-	15	TGTGCCAGTAGTCCGCAGGGGCAGGAGGATCAGCCCCAGCATTTT	CASSPQGQEDQPQHF
TRBJ2-1	-	TRBV11-3	-	16	TGTGCCAGCAGCTTAGTGAGACTGGCGGTCTACAATGAGCAGTTCTTC	CASSLVRLAVYNEQFF
TRBJ2-1	-	TRBV7-8	TRBD2	15	TGTGCCAGCAGCTTAAAAGCGGGAGGTTTTAATGAGCAGTTCTTC	CASSLKAGGFNEQFF
TRBJ1-6	-	TRBV5-5	-	17	TGTGCCAGCAGCTTGGAAACACGGAGCTCCTATAATTCACCCCTCCACTTT	CASSLETRSSYNSPLHF
TRBJ2-1	-	TRBV18	TRBD1	13	TGTGCCAGCTCACCATCAGGACAGGGGGAGCAGTTCTTC	CASSPSGQGEQFF
TRBJ2-5	-	TRBV2	TRBD2	13	TGTGCCAGCAACGGCTGGGAGGGGGAGACCCAGTACTTC	CASNGWEGETQYF
TRBJ2-7	-	TRBV28	-	16	TGTGCCAGCAGTTTTCCCCAAAGAAGCGGGCGTTACGAGCAGTACTTC	CASSFPQRSGRYEQYF
TRBJ2-5	once	TRBV7-6	TRBD1	13	TGTGCCAGCAGCACGGGACAGGTAGAGACCCAGTACTTC	CASSTGQVETQYF
TRBJ2-7	-	TRBV10-2	TRBD2	15	TGCGCCAGCAGTGAGCGTGCGGGAGCCCTCTACGAGCAGTACTTC	CASSERAGALYEQYF
TRBJ2-7	-	TRBV6-1	TRBD1	14	TGTGCCAGCAGTGAGGACAGGGGGCTCTACGAGCAGTACTTC	CASSEDRGLYEQYF
TRBJ2-3	-	TRBV27	TRBD2	17	TGTGCCAGCGGCTGGGGAGGTAGCGGGCCTGCCGAAGATACGCAGTATTTT	CASGWGGSGPAEDTQYF
TRBJ1-1	-	TRBV9	-	15	TGTGCCAGCACCCTCCTCGGGGAGGGCGGCACTGAAGCTTTCTTT	CASTLLGEGGTEAFF
TRBJ1-4	-	TRBV7-8	-	15	TGTGCCAGCAGCTCCTTCAAATCAACTAATGAAAAACTGTTTTTT	CASSSFKSTNEKLFF
TRBJ2-5	-	TRBV28	TRBD1	16	TGTGCCAGCAGCAACTGGGACAGGAGAACGCAAGAGACCCAGTACTTC	CASSNWDRRTQETQYF
TRBJ1-5	medium-sized	TRBV6-5	-	15	TGTGCCAGCAGTCCCCATCGGACGGTATCTCAGCCCCAGCATTTT	CASSPHRTVSQPQHF
TRBJ2-7	once	TRBV6-1	-	12	TGTGCCAGCTGGGGTGGGGGATACGAGCAGTACTTC	CASWGGGYEQYF
TRBJ2-4	-	TRBV30	-	13	TGTGCCTGGAGCGCTATGTCCAAAAACATTCAGTACTTC	CAWSAMSKNIQYF
TRBJ1-2	-	TRBV30	-	14	TGTGCCTGGACGAATACGAGGGGGGGCTATGGCTACACCTTC	CAWTNTRGGYGYTF
TRBJ1-1	-	TRBV5-1	-	13	TGCGCCAGCAATGAGGGGCTGAACACTGAAGCTTTCTTT	CASNEGLNTEAFF
TRBJ1-1	-	TRBV5-1	-	15	TGCGCCAGCAGGGCCGGACATGATCCCTGGCCTGAAGCTTTCTTT	CASRAGHDPWPEAFF
TRBJ2-7	-	TRBV27	TRBD2	16	TGTGCCAGCAGTTTACATGAGACTAGCAGGAACTACGAGCAGTACTTC	CASSLHETSRNYEQYF
TRBJ2-7	-	TRBV19	TRBD1	16	TGTGCCAGTAGTACTACTCCCGGGACAGTCAAATACGAGCAGTACTTC	CASSTTPGTVKYEQYF